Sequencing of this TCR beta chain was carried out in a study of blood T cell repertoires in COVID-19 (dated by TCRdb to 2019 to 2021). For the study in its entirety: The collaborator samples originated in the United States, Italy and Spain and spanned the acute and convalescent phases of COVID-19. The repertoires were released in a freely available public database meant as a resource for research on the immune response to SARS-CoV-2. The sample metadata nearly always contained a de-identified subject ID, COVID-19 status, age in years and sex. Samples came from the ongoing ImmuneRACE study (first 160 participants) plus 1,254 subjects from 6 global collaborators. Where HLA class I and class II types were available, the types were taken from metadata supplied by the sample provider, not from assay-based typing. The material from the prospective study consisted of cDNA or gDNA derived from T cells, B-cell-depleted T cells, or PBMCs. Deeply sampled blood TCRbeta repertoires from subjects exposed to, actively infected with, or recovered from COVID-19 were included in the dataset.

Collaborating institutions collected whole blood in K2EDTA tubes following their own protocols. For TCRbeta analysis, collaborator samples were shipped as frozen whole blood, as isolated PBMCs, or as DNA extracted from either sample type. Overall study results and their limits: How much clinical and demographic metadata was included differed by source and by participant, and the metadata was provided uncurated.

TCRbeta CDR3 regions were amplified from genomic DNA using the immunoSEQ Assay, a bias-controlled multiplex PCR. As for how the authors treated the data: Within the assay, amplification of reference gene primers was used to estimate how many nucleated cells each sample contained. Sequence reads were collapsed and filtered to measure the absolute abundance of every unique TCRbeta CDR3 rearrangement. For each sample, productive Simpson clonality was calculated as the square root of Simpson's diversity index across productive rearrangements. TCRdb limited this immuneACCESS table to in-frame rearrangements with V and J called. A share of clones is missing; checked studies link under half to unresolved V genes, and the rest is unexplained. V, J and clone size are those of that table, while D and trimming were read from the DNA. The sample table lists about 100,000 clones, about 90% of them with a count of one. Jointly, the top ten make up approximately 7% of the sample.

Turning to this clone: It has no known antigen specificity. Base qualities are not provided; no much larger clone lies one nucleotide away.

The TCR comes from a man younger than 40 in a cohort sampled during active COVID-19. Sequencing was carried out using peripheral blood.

The CDR3 reads CASSLERRAANTGELFF. The DNA reads TGTGCCAGCAGCTTGGAAAGGCGGGCAGCGAACACCGGGGAGCTGTTTTTT. In this chain, TRBV7-8 is recombined with TRBJ2-2; tentative D gene TRBD2, with 5 bases matching. CDR1 and CDR2 are drawn from the germline V gene: SGHVS, FQNEAQ. Between the V and J ends, shortened by 3 bases and 0 bases respectively, the junction contains 14 bases. From its cysteine to its phenylalanine, the CDR3 spans 17 amino acids. The entry retains the CDR3 DNA only, 51 bases that are in frame from base 1.